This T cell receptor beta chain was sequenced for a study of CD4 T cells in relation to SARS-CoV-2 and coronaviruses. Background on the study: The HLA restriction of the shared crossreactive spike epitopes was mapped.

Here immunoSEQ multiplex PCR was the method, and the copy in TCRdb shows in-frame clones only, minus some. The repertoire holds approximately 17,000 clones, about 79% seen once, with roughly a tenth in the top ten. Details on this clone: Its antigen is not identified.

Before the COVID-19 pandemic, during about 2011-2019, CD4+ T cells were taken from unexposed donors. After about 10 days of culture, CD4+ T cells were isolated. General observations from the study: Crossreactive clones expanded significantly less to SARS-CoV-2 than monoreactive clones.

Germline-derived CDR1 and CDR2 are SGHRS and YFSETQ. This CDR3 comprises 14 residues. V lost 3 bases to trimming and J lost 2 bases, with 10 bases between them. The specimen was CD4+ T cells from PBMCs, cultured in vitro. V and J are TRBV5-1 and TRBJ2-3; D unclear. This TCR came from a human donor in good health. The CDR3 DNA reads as TGCGCCAGCAGCTCCTCATTCACCACAGATACGCAGTATTTT. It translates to CASSSSFTTDTQYF.